This T cell receptor (beta chain) derives from a study of T cell responses to AZD1222 COVID-19 vaccine. The study, taken as a whole, reports: Spike-specific TCR breadth and depth were elevated following two AZD1222 doses. As reported, nearly half of all spike-specific TCRs target variant regions that are unmutated. Clonal diversity was possibly underestimated, and white British individuals and females predominated among donors.

As to this clone: Its antigen remains unidentified.

TCRdb's table, derived via immunoSEQ multiplex PCR, lists solely in-frame clones and lacks some. Seen here are about 150,000 clones, around 90% observed once, and the top ten hold about 3.3%. CDR3 length: 13 residues. V lost 3 bases and J 11 bases, leaving 16 bases between the germline ends. The chain has TRBV12-3 or TRBV12-4 and TRBJ1-1, with D perhaps TRBD1 (6 bases). The clonotype originates from an adult who received the AZD1222 COVID-19 vaccine. The material was peripheral blood, obtained 28 days after the second AZD1222 dose. CDR3 region: CASSLLTPGGAFF. The DNA for the CDR3 is TGTGCCAGCAGTTTGTTAACCCCCGGGGGCGCTTTCTTT.